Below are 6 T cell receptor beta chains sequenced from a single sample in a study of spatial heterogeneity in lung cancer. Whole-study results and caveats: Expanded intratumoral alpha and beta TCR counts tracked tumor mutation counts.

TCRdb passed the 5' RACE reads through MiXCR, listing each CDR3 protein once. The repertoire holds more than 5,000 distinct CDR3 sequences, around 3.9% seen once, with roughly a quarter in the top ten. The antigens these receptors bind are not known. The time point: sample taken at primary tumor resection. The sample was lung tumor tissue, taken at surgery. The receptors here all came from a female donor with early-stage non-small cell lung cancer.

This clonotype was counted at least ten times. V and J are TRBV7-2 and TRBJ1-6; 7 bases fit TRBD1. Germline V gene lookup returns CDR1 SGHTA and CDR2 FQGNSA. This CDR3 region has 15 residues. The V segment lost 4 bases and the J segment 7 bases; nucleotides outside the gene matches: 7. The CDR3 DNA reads TGTGCCAGCAGCTCCCAGACAGGGCCGAATTCACCCCTCCACTTT. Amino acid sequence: CASSSQTGPNSPLHF.

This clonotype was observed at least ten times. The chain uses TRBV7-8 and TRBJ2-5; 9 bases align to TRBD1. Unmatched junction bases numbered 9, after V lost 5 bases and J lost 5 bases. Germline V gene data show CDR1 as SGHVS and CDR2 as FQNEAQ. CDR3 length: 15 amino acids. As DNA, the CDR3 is TGTGCCAGCAGCCTCGGACAGGGGCTGCGTGAGACCCAGTACTTC. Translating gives CASSLGQGLRETQYF.

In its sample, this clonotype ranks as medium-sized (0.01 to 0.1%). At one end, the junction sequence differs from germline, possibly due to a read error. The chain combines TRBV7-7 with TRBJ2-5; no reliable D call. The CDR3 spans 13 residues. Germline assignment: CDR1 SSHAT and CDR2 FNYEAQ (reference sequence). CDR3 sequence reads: CASSLVSEETQYF. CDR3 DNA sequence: TGTGCTAGCAGCTTAGTCAGCGAGGAGACCCAGTACTTC.

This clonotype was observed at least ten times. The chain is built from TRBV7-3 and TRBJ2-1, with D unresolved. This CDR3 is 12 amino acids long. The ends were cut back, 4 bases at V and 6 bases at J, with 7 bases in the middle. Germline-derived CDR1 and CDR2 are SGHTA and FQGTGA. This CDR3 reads CASSSRSNEQFF. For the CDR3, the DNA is TGTGCCAGCAGCTCTAGGTCCAATGAGCAGTTCTTC.

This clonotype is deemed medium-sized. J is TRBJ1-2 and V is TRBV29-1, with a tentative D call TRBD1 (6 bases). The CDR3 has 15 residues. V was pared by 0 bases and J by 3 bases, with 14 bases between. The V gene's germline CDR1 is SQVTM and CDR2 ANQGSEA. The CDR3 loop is CSVEDLGGEYYGYTF. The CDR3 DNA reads TGCAGCGTTGAAGATCTGGGGGGCGAGTACTATGGCTACACCTTC.

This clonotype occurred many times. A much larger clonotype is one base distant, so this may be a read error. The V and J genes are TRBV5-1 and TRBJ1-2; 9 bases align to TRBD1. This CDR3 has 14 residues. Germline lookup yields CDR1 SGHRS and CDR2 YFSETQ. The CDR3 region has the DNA TGCGCCAGCAGCTTCAGGACAGGGGAATTTGGCTACAACTTC. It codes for CASSFRTGEFGYNF. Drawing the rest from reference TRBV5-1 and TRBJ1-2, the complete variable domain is KAGVTQTPRYLIKTRGQQVTLSCSPISGHRSVSWYQQTPGQGLQFLFEYFSETQRNKGNFPGRFSGRQFSNSRSEMNVSTLELGDSALYLCASSFRTGEFGYNFGSGTRLTVV.